This T cell receptor (beta chain) stems from a study of siplizumab effects on memory and regulatory T cells. Study outcomes and limitations: Mapping to unstimulated subsets was achieved for only a minor fraction of alloreactive clones.

Data came from immunoSEQ multiplex PCR; TCRdb stores just in-frame clones and leaves some out. This sample has about 13,000 clones, with roughly 40% found just once. Mixed lymphocyte reaction cells were cocultured at 37°C for around 6 days. A word on this clone: What it recognizes is unknown.

This CDR3 comprises 15 residues. V shed 6 bases, J shed 8 bases, and the junction held 12 bases outside the gene matches. Germline lookup yields CDR1 SNHLY and CDR2 FYNNEI. This receptor was identified in a human donor in good health; the cells came from an allogeneic mixed lymphocyte reaction. The chain uses TRBV2 and TRBJ2-1; 8 bases match TRBD1. The sample comprised CFSE-low (dividing) CD8+ T cells sorted from an allogeneic mixed lymphocyte reaction. In nucleotides, the CDR3 is TGTGCCAGCAGGCCGACAGGGGTAATTCTCGATGAGCAGTTCTTC. Amino acids: CASRPTGVILDEQFF.